A single T cell receptor beta chain is shown here with its context. This sample stems from a study of blood T cell repertoires in COVID-19. Turning to the study itself: Samples representing acute and convalescent COVID-19 were sourced from the United States, Italy and Spain. T cells, B-cell-depleted T cells, or PBMCs supplied cDNA or gDNA.

Per the original data handling: Amplification from reference gene primers served as the basis for estimated nucleated cell counts. TCRdb's table, derived via immunoSEQ multiplex PCR, lists solely in-frame clones and lacks some. Clonal size and the V and J genes are those of that table, whereas D and trimming came from the DNA. The sample includes 200,000 to 300,000 clones, over 80% of them seen just once. The sequencing sample was made of peripheral blood. This TCR derives from an older woman with active or convalescent COVID-19.

The CDR3 bases are TGTGCCTGGAGAGGGGGCACAAGCGGGAGGTCAGATACGCAGTATTTT. Its translation: CAWRGGTSGRSDTQYF. This chain uses TRBV30 with TRBJ2-3; 9 bases align to TRBD2. V gave up 3 bases and J gave up 4 bases; unmatched junction bases: 11. The CDR3 has 16 amino acids. Germline assignment: CDR1 GTSNPN and CDR2 SVGIG (reference sequence). The whole variable domain, remainder taken from reference TRBV30 and TRBJ2-3, is SQTIHQWPATLVQPVGSPLSLECTVEGTSNPNLYWYRQAAGRGLQLLFYSVGIGQISSEVPQNLSASRPQDRQFILSSKKLLLSDSGFYLCAWRGGTSGRSDTQYFGPGTRLTVL.